This T cell receptor (beta chain) is from a study of OX40 agonist ivuxolimab in advanced cancers. Study in general: Given to patients was ivuxolimab, an agonistic anti-OX40 (CD134) antibody. Checkpoint inhibitors had been given previously to 40% of patients. Mean age approximately 66 years, range roughly 20 to 85; 82.7% male.

Details on this clone: Its matching antigen is unknown. Other DNA sequences from this sample encode an identical CDR3 as well.

Germline CDR1 reads MDHEN; CDR2 reads SYDVKM. The CDR3 has 15 amino acids. Trimming at V came to 6 bases and at J to 1 base, leaving 6 bases not matched to a gene. Points from the study as a whole: CD4+ and CD8+ T cells in blood underwent clonal expansion by week 6 at 0.1 to 3.0 mg/kg.

Method: immunoSEQ multiplex PCR; TCRdb's copy keeps in-frame clones and lacks some. The sample lists 60,000 to 90,000 clones, about 87% seen once, with more than 0.85% in the top ten. This sequence was found in an adult with an advanced solid tumor such as melanoma, head and neck, liver or kidney cancer. This specimen consisted of CD4+ or CD8+ T cells sorted from blood, obtained in a trial of the OX40 agonist ivuxolimab. The chain carries TRBV28 and TRBJ2-3; 8 bases match TRBD2. CDR3 in DNA: TGTGCCAGCAGCCGAAGCGGGGGAGGCACAGATACGCAGTATTTT. Its translation: CASSRSGGGTDTQYF.